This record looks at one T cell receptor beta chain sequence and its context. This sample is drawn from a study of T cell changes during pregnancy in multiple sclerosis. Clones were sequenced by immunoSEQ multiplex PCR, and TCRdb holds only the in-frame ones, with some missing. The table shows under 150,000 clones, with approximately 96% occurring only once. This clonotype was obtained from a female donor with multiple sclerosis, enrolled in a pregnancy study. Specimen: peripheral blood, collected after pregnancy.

The CDR3 reads CASSLGLAGGVYEQYF. As DNA, the CDR3 is TGCGCCAGCAGCCTTGGACTAGCGGGAGGGGTCTACGAGCAGTACTTC. The rearrangement links TRBV5-1 to TRBJ2-7; 15 bases agree with TRBD2. Germline V gene sequence: CDR1 SGHRS, CDR2 YFSETQ. The CDR3 length is 16 residues. Trimming cost V 4 bases and J 3 bases; bases outside gene matches: 5.